These T cell receptor beta chains were read from a single sample in a study of Tregs in tolerant kidney transplant recipients. Sequencing was performed with immunoSEQ multiplex PCR; in TCRdb, only in-frame clones are kept and a portion is missing. The sample includes about 83,000 clones, around 98% seen only once; the top ten take about 0.5%. This sample comprised CD4+ T cells from blood, obtained before the transplant. These receptors were collected from a human donor who received a combined kidney and bone marrow transplant. CDR3s include the opening cysteine and the closing phenylalanine or tryptophan. D genes are given only for firm matches. Not every row has a clone size; where given, it reads once, few, many or a size class.

clone_size	v_call	j_call	d_call	cdr3_aa	cdr3_nt
.	TRBV7-8	TRBJ1-1	.	CASSPAGTLKTEAFF	TGTGCCAGCAGCCCAGCAGGGACACTGAAGACTGAAGCTTTCTTT
.	TRBV5-1	TRBJ2-7	TRBD1	CASSWGQADSYEQYF	TGCGCCAGCAGCTGGGGACAGGCCGACTCCTACGAGCAGTACTTC
.	TRBV18	TRBJ1-3	TRBD1	CASSPFDRGHRNTIYF	TGTGCCAGCTCACCCTTTGACAGGGGGCATAGAAACACCATATATTTT
.	TRBV18	TRBJ1-2	.	CASSPPEAYGYTF	TGTGCCAGCTCACCACCGGAAGCGTATGGCTACACCTTC
.	TRBV11-3	TRBJ2-1	TRBD1	CASSFGGQAYNEQFF	TGTGCCAGCAGCTTTGGAGGACAGGCGTACAATGAGCAGTTCTTC
.	TRBV7-2	TRBJ1-5	.	CASSFDRNQPQHF	TGTGCCAGCAGCTTTGACAGAAATCAGCCCCAGCATTTT
.	TRBV30	TRBJ1-2	.	CAWSVRGYYGYTF	TGTGCCTGGAGTGTACGCGGGTACTATGGCTACACCTTC
.	TRBV7-3	TRBJ1-6	.	CASSLSGSSSYNSPLHF	TGTGCCAGCAGCTTAAGTGGCTCAAGCTCCTATAATTCACCCCTCCACTTT
.	TRBV11-3	TRBJ2-1	TRBD2	CASSSGTSGVNEQFF	TGTGCCAGCTCCTCGGGGACTAGCGGAGTTAATGAGCAGTTCTTC
.	TRBV11-1	TRBJ2-7	.	CASSHSYLYEQYF	TGTGCCAGCAGCCACAGTTACCTCTACGAGCAGTACTTC
.	TRBV6-1	TRBJ1-3	TRBD1	CASSRTGVSGNTIYF	TGTGCCAGCAGCCGGACAGGGGTGTCTGGAAACACCATATATTTT
.	TRBV11-2	TRBJ2-6	TRBD1	CASSLWDRTDGANVLTF	TGTGCCAGCAGCTTATGGGACAGGACGGATGGGGCCAACGTCCTGACTTTC
.	TRBV5-6	TRBJ2-3	.	CASSYPTTDTQYF	TGTGCCAGCAGCTATCCTACCACAGATACGCAGTATTTT
.	TRBV18	TRBJ2-3	.	CASSHPRELSTDTQYF	TGTGCCAGCTCGCACCCCAGGGAACTAAGCACAGATACGCAGTATTTT
.	TRBV5-1	TRBJ2-5	.	CASSLATEETQYF	TGCGCCAGCAGCTTGGCTACTGAAGAGACCCAGTACTTC
.	TRBV5-3	TRBJ1-4	.	CARSLYYKSGEKLFF	TGTGCCAGAAGCTTGTATTACAAATCGGGAGAAAAACTGTTTTTT
.	TRBV27	TRBJ2-5	.	CASTSPGGTQYF	TGTGCCAGCACTTCACCGGGTGGGACCCAGTACTTC
.	TRBV18	TRBJ2-7	TRBD1	CASARDRAYEQYF	TGTGCCAGCGCCCGGGACAGAGCCTACGAGCAGTACTTC
.	TRBV4-2	TRBJ2-3	TRBD2	CASSQDYSGSSDTQYF	TGTGCCAGCAGCCAAGATTACAGCGGGAGTTCAGATACGCAGTATTTT
.	TRBV5-1	TRBJ2-3	TRBD1	CASSPGPTGGAADTQYF	TGCGCCAGCAGCCCCGGGCCCACAGGGGGAGCGGCAGATACGCAGTATTTT
.	TRBV21-1	TRBJ2-7	.	CAPRTGGPKAYEQYF	TGTGCCCCGAGGACAGGGGGACCAAAAGCCTACGAGCAGTACTTC
once	TRBV5-5	TRBJ2-4	.	CASSPPLAKNIQYF	TGTGCCAGCAGCCCCCCCTTAGCCAAAAACATTCAGTACTTC
.	TRBV6-1	TRBJ2-2	.	CASSESGWSTGELFF	TGTGCCAGCAGTGAGTCTGGGTGGAGCACCGGGGAGCTGTTTTTT
.	TRBV5-5	TRBJ2-7	TRBD1	CASSVDRGLPYEQYF	TGTGCCAGCAGCGTAGACAGGGGTCTCCCCTACGAGCAGTACTTC
.	TRBV19	TRBJ2-4	TRBD1	CASSTATGGIIQYF	TGTGCCAGTAGTACTGCGACAGGGGGGATCATTCAGTACTTC
.	TRBV5-1	TRBJ2-5	.	CASSSLSGSKRETQYF	TGCGCCAGCAGCTCCCTATCCGGGAGCAAACGGGAGACCCAGTACTTC
.	TRBV28	TRBJ1-5	.	CASSSADSHGYQPQHF	TGTGCCAGCAGTTCTGCAGACAGCCATGGTTATCAGCCCCAGCATTTT
once	TRBV30	TRBJ1-6	.	CAWTGNNSPLHF	TGTGCCTGGACAGGGAATAATTCACCCCTCCACTTT
.	TRBV7-2	TRBJ1-2	.	CASSLNRPSYGYTF	TGTGCCAGCAGCTTAAACAGGCCCTCCTATGGCTACACCTTC
.	TRBV11-2	TRBJ2-3	TRBD2	CASSSTGTSGGAYTDTQYF	TGTGCCAGCAGCTCAACCGGGACTAGCGGGGGGGCGTACACAGATACGCAGTATTTT
.	TRBV4-2	TRBJ2-7	TRBD2	CASSQEPAGGAWGYEQYF	TGTGCCAGCAGCCAAGAACCAGCGGGGGGTGCGTGGGGCTACGAGCAGTACTTC
.	TRBV9	TRBJ2-7	.	CASSTRGGASSYEQYF	TGTGCCAGCAGCACAAGAGGGGGGGCCAGCTCCTACGAGCAGTACTTC
.	TRBV5-6	TRBJ1-1	TRBD1	CASSDRTGLNTEAFF	TGTGCCAGCAGCGATCGGACAGGCCTGAACACTGAAGCTTTCTTT
.	TRBV27	TRBJ2-3	.	CASSKDRRGSYTQYF	TGTGCCAGCAGCAAGGACAGACGAGGTTCGTATACGCAGTATTTT
.	TRBV5-1	TRBJ2-7	TRBD1	CASSLGGTGYEQYF	TGCGCCAGCAGCTTGGGCGGGACAGGGTACGAGCAGTACTTC
.	TRBV11-2	TRBJ1-1	.	CASSLGHQNTEAFF	TGTGCCAGCAGCTTGGGACACCAGAACACTGAAGCTTTCTTT
.	TRBV11-3	TRBJ1-1	TRBD1	CASSHGTVSFRVNTEAFF	TGTGCCAGCAGCCACGGGACAGTTTCGTTTCGGGTGAACACTGAAGCTTTCTTT
.	TRBV4-1	TRBJ1-4	.	CASSQVLGLNNEKLFF	TGCGCCAGCAGCCAAGTCCTCGGACTCAATAATGAAAAACTGTTTTTT
.	TRBV27	TRBJ2-7	TRBD1	CASSLRLTGANSAYEQYF	TGTGCCAGCAGTTTACGGCTGACAGGGGCTAATTCTGCCTACGAGCAGTACTTC
.	TRBV7-2	TRBJ1-1	TRBD1	CASSLDRGRLAFF	TGTGCCAGCAGCTTAGACAGGGGGCGCCTTGCTTTCTTT
.	TRBV12-5	TRBJ2-7	TRBD2	CASGGTKTYEQYF	TGTGCTAGTGGGGGGACTAAAACCTACGAGCAGTACTTC
once	TRBV7-9	TRBJ1-2	TRBD1	CASSRPGTANYGYTF	TGTGCCAGCAGCAGACCTGGGACAGCTAACTATGGCTACACCTTC
.	TRBV5-1	TRBJ1-2	TRBD1	CASSPQGRMNYGYTF	TGCGCCAGCAGCCCACAGGGGAGGATGAACTATGGCTACACCTTC
.	TRBV19	TRBJ2-7	.	CATSRRTVSFYEQYF	TGTGCCACCTCCCGGAGGACTGTATCATTCTACGAGCAGTACTTC
.	TRBV7-3	TRBJ1-2	TRBD1	CASSPGQGVGGYTF	TGTGCCAGCAGCCCTGGACAGGGGGTGGGCGGCTACACCTTC
.	TRBV7-2	TRBJ2-2	TRBD1	CASSLRWTGGLTSTGELFF	TGTGCCAGCAGCCTGAGGTGGACAGGGGGCTTAACAAGCACCGGGGAGCTGTTTTTT
once	TRBV7-9	TRBJ1-2	.	CASSSLRAYYGYTF	TGTGCCAGCAGCTCCCTGCGGGCTTACTATGGCTACACCTTC
.	TRBV30	TRBJ2-5	.	CAVGQNQETQYF	TGTGCCGTTGGGCAGAACCAAGAGACCCAGTACTTC